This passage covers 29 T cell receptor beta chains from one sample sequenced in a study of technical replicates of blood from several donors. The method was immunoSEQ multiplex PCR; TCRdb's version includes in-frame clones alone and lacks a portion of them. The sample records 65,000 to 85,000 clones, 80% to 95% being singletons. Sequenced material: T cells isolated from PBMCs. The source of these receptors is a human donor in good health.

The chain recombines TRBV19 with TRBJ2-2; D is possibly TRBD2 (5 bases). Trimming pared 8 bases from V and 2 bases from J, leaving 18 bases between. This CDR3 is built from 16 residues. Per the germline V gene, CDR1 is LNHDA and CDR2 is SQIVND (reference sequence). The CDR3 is CASGSWERTNTGELFF. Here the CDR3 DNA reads TGTGCCAGTGGGAGTTGGGAGCGGACCAACACCGGGGAGCTGTTTTTT.

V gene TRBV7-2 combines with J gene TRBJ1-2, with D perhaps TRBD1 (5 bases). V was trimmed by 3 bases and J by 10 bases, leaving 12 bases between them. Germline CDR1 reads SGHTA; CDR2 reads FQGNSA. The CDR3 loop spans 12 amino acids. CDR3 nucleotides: TGTGCCAGCAGCTTTTCCAGGGAGGTCTACACCTTC. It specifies CASSFSREVYTF.

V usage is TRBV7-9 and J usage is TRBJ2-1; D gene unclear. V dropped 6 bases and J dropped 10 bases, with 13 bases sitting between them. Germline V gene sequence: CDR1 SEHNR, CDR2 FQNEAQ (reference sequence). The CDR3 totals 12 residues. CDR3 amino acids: CASSELIREQFF. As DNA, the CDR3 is TGTGCCAGCAGTGAGTTAATCCGGGAGCAGTTCTTC. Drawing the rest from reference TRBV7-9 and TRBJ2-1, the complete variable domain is DTGVSQNPRHKITKRGQNVTFRCDPISEHNRLYWYRQTLGQGPEFLTYFQNEAQLEKSRLLSDRFSAERPKGSFSTLEIQRTEQGDSAMYLCASSELIREQFFGPGTRLTVL.

This chain's CDR3 is CATRGTPGRQPQHF. CDR3 DNA sequence: TGTGCCACCAGAGGGACACCAGGGAGACAGCCCCAGCATTTT. The V and J genes are TRBV15 and TRBJ1-5; tentatively, D is TRBD1 (6 bases). Germline V gene lookup returns CDR1 LNHNV and CDR2 YYDKDF (reference sequence). Trimming pared 6 bases from V and 7 bases from J, leaving 16 bases between. This CDR3 comprises 14 residues.

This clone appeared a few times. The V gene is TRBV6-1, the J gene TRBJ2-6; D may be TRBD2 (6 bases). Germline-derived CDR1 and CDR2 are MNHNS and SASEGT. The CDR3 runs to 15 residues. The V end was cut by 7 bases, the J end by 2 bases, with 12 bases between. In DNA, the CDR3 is TGTGCCAGCACCATGGAGGGTGCTGGGGCCAACGTCCTGACTTTC. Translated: CASTMEGAGANVLTF.

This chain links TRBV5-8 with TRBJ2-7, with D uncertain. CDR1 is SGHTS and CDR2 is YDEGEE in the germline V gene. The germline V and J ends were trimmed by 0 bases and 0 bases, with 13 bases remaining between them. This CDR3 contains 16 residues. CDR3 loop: CASSLDQEASSYEQYF. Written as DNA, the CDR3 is TGTGCCAGCAGCTTGGATCAAGAGGCGAGCTCCTACGAGCAGTACTTC.

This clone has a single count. The CDR3, as DNA: TGTGCCAGCAGCTTTACCCTTACAGGGGGCCACGAGCAGTACTTC. Translation gives CASSFTLTGGHEQYF. The chain carries TRBV7-9 and TRBJ2-7, with TRBD1 identical over 9 bases. This CDR3 has 15 residues. Losses at the gene ends were 3 bases for V and 5 bases for J; bases not matched to a gene: 8. Germline V gene data show CDR1 as SEHNR and CDR2 as FQNEAQ (reference sequence).

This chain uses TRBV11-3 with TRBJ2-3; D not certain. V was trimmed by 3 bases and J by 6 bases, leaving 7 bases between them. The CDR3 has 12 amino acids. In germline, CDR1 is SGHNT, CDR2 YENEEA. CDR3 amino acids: CASSFVPDTQYF. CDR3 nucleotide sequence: TGTGCCAGCAGCTTCGTCCCCGATACGCAGTATTTT.

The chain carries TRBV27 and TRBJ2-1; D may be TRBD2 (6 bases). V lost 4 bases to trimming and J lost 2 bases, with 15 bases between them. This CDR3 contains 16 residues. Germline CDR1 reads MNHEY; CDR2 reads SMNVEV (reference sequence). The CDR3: CASSSPIREPYNEQFF. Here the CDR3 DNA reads TGTGCCAGCAGTTCCCCTATTCGGGAGCCCTACAATGAGCAGTTCTTC.

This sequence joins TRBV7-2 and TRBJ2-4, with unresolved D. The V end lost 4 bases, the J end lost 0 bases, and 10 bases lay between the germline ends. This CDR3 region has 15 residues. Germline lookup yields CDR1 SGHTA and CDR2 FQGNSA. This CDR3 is CASSSPGVAKNIQYF. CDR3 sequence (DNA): TGTGCCAGCAGCTCCCCCGGAGTAGCCAAAAACATTCAGTACTTC.

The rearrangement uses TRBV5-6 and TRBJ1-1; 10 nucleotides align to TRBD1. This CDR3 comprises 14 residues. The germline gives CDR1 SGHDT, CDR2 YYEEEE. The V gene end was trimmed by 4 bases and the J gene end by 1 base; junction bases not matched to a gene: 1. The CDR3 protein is CASSRDRGNTEAFF. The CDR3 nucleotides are TGTGCCAGCAGCCGGGACAGGGGGAACACTGAAGCTTTCTTT.

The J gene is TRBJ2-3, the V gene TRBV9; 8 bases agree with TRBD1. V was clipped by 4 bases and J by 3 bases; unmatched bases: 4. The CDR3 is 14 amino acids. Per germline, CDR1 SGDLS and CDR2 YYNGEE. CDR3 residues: CASSTGGWTDTQYF. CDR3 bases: TGTGCCAGCAGCACAGGGGGATGGACAGATACGCAGTATTTT.

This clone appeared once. Here the CDR3 reads CASSLVWGQGYEQYF. The CDR3 bases are TGTGCCAGCAGCTTAGTATGGGGACAGGGCTACGAGCAGTACTTC. The chain combines TRBV11-3 with TRBJ2-7; TRBD1 matches at 9 bases. V lost 1 base to trimming and J lost 3 bases; unmatched junction nucleotides: 4. This CDR3 has 15 residues. Germline loops: CDR1 SGHNT, CDR2 YENEEA.

CDR3 sequence: CASTKSGETNEKLFF. The DNA of the CDR3 is TGCGCCAGCACTAAATCAGGGGAAACTAATGAAAAACTGTTTTTT. V gene TRBV4-1 combines with J gene TRBJ1-4; weak D call: TRBD1 (6 bases). From germline, CDR1 is MGHRA and CDR2 YSYEKL. This CDR3 is built from 15 residues. V was shortened by 7 bases and J by 1 base, with 13 bases between the two germline ends.

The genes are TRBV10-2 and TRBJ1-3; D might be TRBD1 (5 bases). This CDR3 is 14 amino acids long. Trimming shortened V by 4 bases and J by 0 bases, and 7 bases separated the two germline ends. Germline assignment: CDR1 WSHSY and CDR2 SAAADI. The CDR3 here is CASSGQYSGNTIYF. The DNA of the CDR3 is TGCGCCAGCAGTGGACAGTACTCTGGAAACACCATATATTTT.

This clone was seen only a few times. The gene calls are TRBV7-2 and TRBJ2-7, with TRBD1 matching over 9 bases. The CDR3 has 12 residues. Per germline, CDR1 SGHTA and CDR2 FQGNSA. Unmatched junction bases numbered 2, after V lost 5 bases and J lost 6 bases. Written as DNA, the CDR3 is TGTGCCAGCAGCCAGACAGGGGGCGAGCAGTACTTC. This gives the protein CASSQTGGEQYF.

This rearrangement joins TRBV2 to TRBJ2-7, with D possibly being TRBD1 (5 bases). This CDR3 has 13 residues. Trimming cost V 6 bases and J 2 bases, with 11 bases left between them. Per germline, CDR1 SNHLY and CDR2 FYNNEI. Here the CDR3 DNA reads TGTGCCAGCAGGTTGGGGCGGACCTACGAGCAGTACTTC. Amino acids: CASRLGRTYEQYF.

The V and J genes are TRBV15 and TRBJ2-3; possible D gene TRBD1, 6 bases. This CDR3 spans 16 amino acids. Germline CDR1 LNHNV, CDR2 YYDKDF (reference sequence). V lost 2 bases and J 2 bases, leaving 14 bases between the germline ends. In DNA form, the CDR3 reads TGTGCCACCAGCAGACCATCCCAGGGGTCCACAGATACGCAGTATTTT. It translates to CATSRPSQGSTDTQYF.

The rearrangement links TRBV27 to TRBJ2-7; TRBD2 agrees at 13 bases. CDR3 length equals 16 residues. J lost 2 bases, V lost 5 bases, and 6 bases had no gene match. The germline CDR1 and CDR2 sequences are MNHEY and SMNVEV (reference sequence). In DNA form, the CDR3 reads TGTGCCAGCAGTGTTCTACTAGCGGGAGGGCCCTACGAGCAGTACTTC. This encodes CASSVLLAGGPYEQYF.

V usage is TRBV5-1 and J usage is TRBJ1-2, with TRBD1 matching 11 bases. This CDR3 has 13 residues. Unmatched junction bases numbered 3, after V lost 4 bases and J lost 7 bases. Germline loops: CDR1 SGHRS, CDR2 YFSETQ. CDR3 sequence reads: CASSPGTGGGYTF. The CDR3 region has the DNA TGCGCCAGCAGCCCCGGGACAGGGGGTGGCTACACCTTC.

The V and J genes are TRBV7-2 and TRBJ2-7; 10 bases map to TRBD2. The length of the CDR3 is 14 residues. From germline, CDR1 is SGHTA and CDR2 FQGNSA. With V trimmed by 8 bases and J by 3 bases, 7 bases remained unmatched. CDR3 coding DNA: TGTGCCAGCTTGTGGGCTAGCGGGAGCTACGAGCAGTACTTC. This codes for CASLWASGSYEQYF.

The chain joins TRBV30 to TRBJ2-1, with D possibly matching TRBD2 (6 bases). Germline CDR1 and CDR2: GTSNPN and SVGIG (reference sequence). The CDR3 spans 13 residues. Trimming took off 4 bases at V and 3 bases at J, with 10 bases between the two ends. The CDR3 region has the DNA TGTGCCTGGAAGGGCGGGATCTACAATGAGCAGTTCTTC. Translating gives CAWKGGIYNEQFF.

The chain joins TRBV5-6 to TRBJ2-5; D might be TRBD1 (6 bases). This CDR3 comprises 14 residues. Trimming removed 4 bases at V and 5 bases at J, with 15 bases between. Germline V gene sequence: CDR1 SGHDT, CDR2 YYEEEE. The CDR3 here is CASSPGVAQETQYF. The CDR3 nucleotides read TGTGCCAGCAGCCCAGGGGTAGCGCAGGAGACCCAGTACTTC.

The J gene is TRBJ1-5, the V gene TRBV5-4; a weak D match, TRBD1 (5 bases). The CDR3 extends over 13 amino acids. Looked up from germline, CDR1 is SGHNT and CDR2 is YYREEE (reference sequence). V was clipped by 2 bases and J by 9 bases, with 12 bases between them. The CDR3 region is CASSFGAGLPQHF. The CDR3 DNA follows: TGTGCCAGCAGCTTCGGGGCGGGGCTGCCCCAGCATTTT.

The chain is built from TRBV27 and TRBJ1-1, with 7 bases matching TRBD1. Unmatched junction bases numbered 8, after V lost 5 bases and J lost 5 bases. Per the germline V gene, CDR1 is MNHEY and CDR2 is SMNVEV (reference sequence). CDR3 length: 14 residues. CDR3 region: CASSINRGTTEAFF. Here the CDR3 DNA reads TGTGCCAGCAGTATAAACAGGGGTACGACTGAAGCTTTCTTT.

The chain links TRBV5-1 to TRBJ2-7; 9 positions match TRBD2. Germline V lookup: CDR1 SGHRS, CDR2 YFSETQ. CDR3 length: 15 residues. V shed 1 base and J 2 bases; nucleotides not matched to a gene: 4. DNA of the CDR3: TGCGCCAGCAGCTTGATGAGCGGGAGGACCTACGAGCAGTACTTC. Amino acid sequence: CASSLMSGRTYEQYF.

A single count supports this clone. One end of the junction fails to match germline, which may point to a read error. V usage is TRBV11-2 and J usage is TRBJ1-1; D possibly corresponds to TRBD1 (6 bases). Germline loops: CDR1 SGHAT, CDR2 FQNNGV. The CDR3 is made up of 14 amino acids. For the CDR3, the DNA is TGTGCCAGCAGCTTGACAAGGGGGAACGCTGAAGCTTTCTTT. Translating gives CASSLTRGNAEAFF.

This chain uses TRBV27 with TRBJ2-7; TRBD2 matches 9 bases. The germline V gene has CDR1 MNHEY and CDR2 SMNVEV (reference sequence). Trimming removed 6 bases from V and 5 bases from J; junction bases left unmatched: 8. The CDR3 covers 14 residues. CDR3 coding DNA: TGTGCCAGCAGGGAAAGCGGGAGGCTCCACGAGCAGTACTTC. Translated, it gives CASRESGRLHEQYF.

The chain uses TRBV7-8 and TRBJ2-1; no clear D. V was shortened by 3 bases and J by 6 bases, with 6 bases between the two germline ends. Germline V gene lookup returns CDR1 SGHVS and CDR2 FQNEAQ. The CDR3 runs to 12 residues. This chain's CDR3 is CASSFQANEQFF. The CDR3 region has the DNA TGTGCCAGCAGCTTTCAGGCCAATGAGCAGTTCTTC.